One and the same sample provided the 12 T cell receptor beta chains below, sequenced in a study of T-cell reconstitution after alpha-beta-depleted transplantation in children. Library preparation (for TCRbeta) was performed with unique molecular identifiers. TCRdb recomputed calls from the PCR reads with MiXCR, one row per CDR3 protein. The sample lists about 510,000 distinct CDR3 sequences; about an eighth were seen once. Here the sequenced sample was PBMCs, mostly from graft donor cells, taken 180 days after TCRalphabeta/CD19-depleted stem cell transplant. These receptors all come from a female patient aged 2-15 years who had a stem cell transplant for aplastic anemia, so the T cells may come from the graft donor.

This clonotype was observed a few times. The chain uses TRBV7-9 and TRBJ2-7; 8 bases align to TRBD2. CDR3 length equals 14 residues. The V segment lost 7 bases and the J segment 6 bases; nucleotides outside the gene matches: 11. Germline CDR1 and CDR2: SEHNR and FQNEAQ (reference sequence). CDR3 bases: TGTGCCAGCACCCCAGACGCGGGAGGAGTCGAGCAGTACTTC. It is translated as CASTPDAGGVEQYF.

This clonotype was detected ten times or more. The chain joins TRBV18 to TRBJ2-6; 7 positions agree with TRBD2. Germline CDR1 reads KGHSH; CDR2 reads LQKENI. The CDR3 has 15 amino acids. V gave up 8 bases and J gave up 2 bases; unmatched junction bases: 6. CDR3 in amino acids: CASSPGRAGANVLTF. CDR3 bases: TGTGCCAGCAGTCCTGGGAGGGCTGGGGCCAACGTCCTGACTTTC.

This clonotype has just a few counts. The V call is TRBV29-1, the J call TRBJ1-1; D not resolved. The CDR3 covers 12 residues. Trimming cost V 7 bases and J 3 bases, with 12 bases left between them. The V gene's germline CDR1 is SQVTM and CDR2 ANQGSEA. The CDR3 DNA is TGCAGCGCACTAAAGGGTTACACTGAAGCTTTCTTT. Amino acids: CSALKGYTEAFF.

This clonotype was picked up a small number of times. The rearrangement uses TRBV7-9 and TRBJ2-5; maybe TRBD1 (6 bases). This CDR3 region has 16 residues. CDR1 is SEHNR, CDR2 FQNEAQ, per germline (reference sequence). The ends were cut back, 5 bases at V and 4 bases at J, with 20 bases in the middle. The CDR3 coding sequence is TGTGCCAGCAGCCCCGAGCTCAGGGGCAGGGGAGAGACCCAGTACTTC. Protein: CASSPELRGRGETQYF. The full variable domain, its missing parts supplied by reference TRBV7-9 and TRBJ2-5, is DTGVSQNPRHKITKRGQNVTFRCDPISEHNRLYWYRQTLGQGPEFLTYFQNEAQLEKSRLLSDRFSAERPKGSFSTLEIQRTEQGDSAMYLCASSPELRGRGETQYFGPGTRLLVL.

This clonotype was seen repeatedly, ten times or more. The CDR3 nucleotides are TGTGCCAGCAGTTATGGAGGAGGGTCATCTTACAATGAGCAGTTCTTC. Its protein is CASSYGGGSSYNEQFF. The chain is built from TRBV6-5 and TRBJ2-1; D perhaps matches TRBD2 (6 bases). Germline-derived CDR1 and CDR2 are MNHEY and SVGAGI. This CDR3 spans 16 amino acids. The V end was cut by 3 bases, the J end by 4 bases, with 16 bases between.

There are a few counts of this clonotype. This chain uses TRBV29-1 with TRBJ1-4, with a possible D match to TRBD1 (5 bases). V lost 4 bases to trimming and J lost 8 bases, with 17 bases between them. The CDR3 is made up of 14 amino acids. Germline V CDR1 and CDR2: SQVTM, ANQGSEA. The DNA of the CDR3 is TGCAGCGTTGGGGGCGCAGAATCGGCCGAAAAACTGTTTTTT. It codes for CSVGGAESAEKLFF. The full variable domain, with the rest looked up from reference TRBV29-1 and TRBJ1-4, is SAVISQKPSRDICQRGTSLTIQCQVDSQVTMMFWYRQQPGQSLTLIATANQGSEATYESGFVIDKFPISRPNLTFSTLTVSNMSPEDSSIYLCSVGGAESAEKLFFGSGTQLSVL.

This clonotype was detected only a few times. The chain couples TRBV10-3 to TRBJ2-2; D is ambiguous. This CDR3 region has 14 residues. Germline V gives CDR1 ENHRY, CDR2 SYGVKD. V was shortened by 6 bases and J by 1 base, with 9 bases between the two germline ends. The CDR3 DNA is TGTGCCATCAGCCGAAAGGAGAACACCGGGGAGCTGTTTTTT. Translation gives CAISRKENTGELFF.

A few counts support this clonotype. The V gene is TRBV30, the J gene TRBJ2-1; D is possibly TRBD2 (5 bases). CDR1 is GTSNPN, CDR2 SVGIG, per germline (reference sequence). There are 14 residues in the CDR3. Trimming took off 0 bases at V and 0 bases at J, with 6 bases between the two ends. The CDR3 region is CAWSVTSSYNEQFF. The CDR3, as DNA: TGTGCCTGGAGTGTAACTAGCTCCTACAATGAGCAGTTCTTC.

This clonotype was observed many times. The genes are TRBV28 and TRBJ1-2, with 11 bases fitting TRBD1. The CDR3 extends over 14 amino acids. Trimming cost V 3 bases and J 6 bases; bases outside gene matches: 3. Germline V CDR1 and CDR2: MDHEN, SYDVKM. The DNA for the CDR3 is TGTGCCAGCAGTTTGAGGACAGGGGGCGATGGCTACACCTTC. This sequence encodes CASSLRTGGDGYTF.

This clonotype was seen a handful of times. The CDR3 DNA reads as TGTGCCAGCAGTTTTCTCTGGGTTAACGAGCAGTACTTC. Amino acid sequence: CASSFLWVNEQYF. The chain recombines TRBV28 with TRBJ2-7; no firm D call. V gave up 3 bases and J gave up 5 bases, with 11 bases separating them. The length of the CDR3 is 13 residues. In germline, CDR1 is MDHEN, CDR2 SYDVKM.

This chain links TRBV12-3 or TRBV12-4 with TRBJ2-4; D is unclear. CDR3 length: 12 amino acids. Trimming took off 5 bases at V and 8 bases at J, with 10 bases between the two ends. The CDR3 protein is CASSRRDDIQYF. CDR3 bases: TGTGCCAGCAGTCGTAGGGATGACATTCAGTACTTC.

There are many counts of this clonotype. V usage is TRBV12-3 or TRBV12-4 and J usage is TRBJ2-3, with D possibly being TRBD2 (5 bases). The CDR3 consists of 13 residues. V was clipped by 3 bases and J by 6 bases, with 10 bases between them. The chain's CDR3 is CASSFGPGDTQYF. The DNA for the CDR3 is TGTGCCAGCAGTTTTGGCCCGGGGGATACGCAGTATTTT.